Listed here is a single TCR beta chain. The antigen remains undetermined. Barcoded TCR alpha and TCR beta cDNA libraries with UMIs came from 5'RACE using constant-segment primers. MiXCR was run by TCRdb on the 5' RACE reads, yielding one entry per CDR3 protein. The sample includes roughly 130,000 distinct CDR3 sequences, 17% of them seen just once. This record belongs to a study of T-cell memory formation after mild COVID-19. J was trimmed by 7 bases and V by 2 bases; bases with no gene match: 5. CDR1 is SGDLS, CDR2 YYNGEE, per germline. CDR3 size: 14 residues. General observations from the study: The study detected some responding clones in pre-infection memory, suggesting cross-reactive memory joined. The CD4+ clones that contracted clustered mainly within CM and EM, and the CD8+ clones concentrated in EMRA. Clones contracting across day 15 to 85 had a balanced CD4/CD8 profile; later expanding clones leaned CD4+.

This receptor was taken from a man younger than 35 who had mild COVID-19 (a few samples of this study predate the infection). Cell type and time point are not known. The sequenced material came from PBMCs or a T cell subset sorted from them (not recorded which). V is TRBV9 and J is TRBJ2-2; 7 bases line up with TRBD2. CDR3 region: CASSVGGVYGELFF. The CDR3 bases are TGTGCCAGCAGCGTGGGGGGGGTGTACGGGGAGCTGTTTTTT.